This T cell receptor beta chain was captured by sequencing in a study of early T cells in non-severe SARS-CoV-2 infection (dated by TCRdb to the early 2020s). In terms of the full investigation: Bulk RNA from unsorted whole blood was used for TCR sequencing, so alpha and beta chains could not be paired.

Only a few counts were recorded for this clonotype. Its antigen has not been determined. No much larger clone is present one base from it, and per-base qualities are unavailable. Libraries came from 5' RACE. Sequenced on a NextSeq 500. In the TCR library protocol, unique molecular identifiers were attached to individual cDNA molecules to correct for PCR bias and sequencing error. Both TCR alpha and beta chains were sequenced, and tight co-correlation was observed between alpha and beta sequence abundances in each sample. The published analysis was carried out like this. Decombinator V4 was used to annotate TCR sequences for V gene, J gene and CDR3. Expanded TCRs were defined as changing significantly between any two time points under a Poisson model with p below 0.0001. TCR abundances were normalised to the total number of TCRs sequenced per sample and were expressed as counts per million. A search of VDJdb, accessed on 1 November 2021, was run for TCRs annotated to CMV, EBV and SARS-CoV-2, with TCRs annotated for multiple antigens excluded. Starting from the raw public reads, TCRdb applied fastp trimming at Q25, assembled clones with MiXCR and retained in-frame beta chains. Every distinct CDR3 protein forms one entry, paired with its most common genes and DNA. None of the V and J calls come from the authors' own analysis; TCRdb made them. Here the sample has 85,000 to 100,000 distinct CDR3 sequences; approximately 11% occur a single time. The biggest ten clones account for less than 5.5% of the sample.

Set within a cohort of healthcare workers in London, UK, this nested case-control study involved weekly PCR testing of nasopharyngeal swabs along with blood sampling. Healthcare workers were enrolled in the week of the UK lockdown, from 23 to 31 March 2020, and were followed every week for up to roughly 16 weeks. What the research found in general, with its limitations: VDJdb matching was skewed toward anti-spike CD8 responses, so virus-specific expansions were likely underestimated and private and CD4 specificities were missed.

The sequencing used whole blood, collected at baseline. The clonotype was recovered from an adult who was a healthcare worker with PCR-confirmed SARS-CoV-2 infection or an uninfected control (not recorded which).

The CDR3: CSVGAGGNYEQYF. Here is the DNA: TGCAGCGTTGGGGCAGGGGGCAACTACGAGCAGTACTTC. Rearrangement joined TRBV29-1 to TRBJ2-7, and 8 junctional nucleotides match TRBD1. The CDR3 contains 13 residues, cysteine and phenylalanine counted. Of the read, only the CDR3 DNA is kept; its 39 bases are in frame from base 1. The germline V gene sets CDR1 to SQVTM and CDR2 to ANQGSEA. Unmatched junction bases come to 5, with V trimmed by 4 bases and J by 3 bases.